This TCR beta chain was documented in a study of vaccination and CD4 T cells after COVID-19. The wider study: Convalescent patients were SARS-CoV-2 positive by nasal swab PCR; fewer than ten mild, one severe. Six male and four female convalescents took part, two of them Hispanic.

Whole-study results and caveats: 304 of 307 vaccine-specific clones from convalescent patients were spike mono-reactive. Median roughly 90% of reactive clones detected in convalescent patients emerged only post-vaccination.

As regards this clonotype: Its antigen remains unknown.

TCRdb redid the calling of the PCR reads with MiXCR, one entry per CDR3 protein. Of around 20,000 distinct CDR3 sequences detected, roughly 56% appear once; the ten largest clones hold approximately 0.93%. Source: CD4+ T cells from blood, taken before SARS-CoV-2 vaccination. This TCR was recovered from a human donor who had recovered from COVID-19.

CDR3 protein: CSARPEVRIAQYF. In DNA form, the CDR3 reads TGCAGTGCTAGACCCGAAGTCCGGATCGCGCAGTATTTT. The chain combines TRBV20-1 with TRBJ2-3; D uncertain. CDR1 is DFQATT and CDR2 is SNEGSKA in the germline V gene (reference sequence). This CDR3 region has 13 residues. The V and J ends lost 2 bases and 10 bases respectively, with 16 bases between them.